A selection of T cell receptor beta chains follows, all from one sample in a study of shared clonotypes between healthy human individuals. TCRdb's table, derived via immunoSEQ multiplex PCR, lists solely in-frame clones and lacks some. This sample carries roughly 2.1 million clones, about 92% of them seen once, and the ten largest clones take more than 1.5%. Sequenced material: naive CD8+ T cells from PBMCs. The receptors were gathered from a man aged 18 to 29 in good health. Some clones in this sample may be carry-over from other donors' samples. CDR3s include the opening cysteine and the closing phenylalanine or tryptophan. D genes are given only for firm matches.

v_gene	j_gene	d_gene	CDR3aa
TRBV18	TRBJ2-1	TRBD2	CASSRPRKREGSYNEQFF
TRBV4-3	TRBJ1-4	-	CASSPTGEPGFNNEKLFF
TRBV6-5	TRBJ1-6	TRBD1	CASRTADRANSPLHF
TRBV7-9	TRBJ2-2	-	CASSLAVGELFF
TRBV10-3	TRBJ2-1	TRBD2	CAISQFTSGMGNEQFF
TRBV7-9	TRBJ2-1	TRBD2	CASSLDLASGAPYNEQFF
TRBV4-3	TRBJ2-5	TRBD2	CASSPRAGGILPQYF
TRBV9	TRBJ1-2	-	CASSGEKSNYGYTF
TRBV27	TRBJ2-1	-	CASSSPFHEQFF
TRBV30	-	-	CAWSWSSYEQYF
TRBV19	TRBJ1-1	TRBD1	CASSFLGGQEAFF
TRBV4-2	TRBJ2-7	TRBD1	CASSQGTGLSYEQYF
TRBV6-5	TRBJ2-1	-	CASRPGPSPYNEQFF
TRBV27	TRBJ1-4	-	CASSLGVQGNEKLFF
TRBV29-1	TRBJ2-7	-	CSAGSSYEQYF
TRBV11-2	TRBJ2-7	TRBD1	CASGGQATYEQYF
TRBV19	TRBJ2-1	-	CASMGVGTYPYNEQFF
TRBV19	TRBJ1-1	-	CATTRTLNTEAFF
TRBV9	TRBJ2-7	-	CASSVGASAPYEQYF
TRBV15	TRBJ2-1	TRBD2	CATREGTSSYNEQFF
TRBV27	TRBJ2-7	-	CASSLGGSSHEQYF
TRBV30	TRBJ1-6	-	CAWGTLNSPLHF
TRBV11-1	TRBJ2-1	TRBD2	CASSIGLAGVMFNEQFF
TRBV4-2	TRBJ1-1	TRBD1	CASSHAGTGDTEAFF
TRBV7-9	TRBJ2-7	TRBD2	CASSRGLAGVGEQYF
TRBV7-9	TRBJ2-1	TRBD2	CASSRGGTSGRTSYNEQFF
TRBV28	TRBJ2-3	TRBD1	CASGNQGARITDTQYF
TRBV9	TRBJ1-1	-	CASSLTENTEAFF
TRBV11-2	TRBJ2-5	-	CASSPGRDLLAKYF
TRBV27	TRBJ2-7	TRBD2	CASSFGTSGSYEQYF
TRBV11-2	TRBJ2-7	-	CASSSGPPYEQYF
TRBV28	TRBJ1-4	TRBD1	CASRPTGGEKLFF
TRBV9	TRBJ2-1	-	CASSVEGLTLGNEQFF
TRBV10-1	TRBJ2-7	TRBD2	CASSPAGEAYEQYF
TRBV19	TRBJ1-1	TRBD1	CATYSGQGFLRAFF
TRBV18	TRBJ2-1	-	CASSPEAGRGEQFF
TRBV5-1	TRBJ2-7	TRBD1	CASQLGTGQYEQYF
TRBV4-1	TRBJ1-1	-	CASSQDPVNTEAFF
TRBV7-9	TRBJ1-1	-	CASSGTPNTEAFF
TRBV6-1	TRBJ2-1	-	CASSEAGDLAANEQFF
TRBV13	TRBJ2-2	-	CASNFWGLLNTGELFF
TRBV19	TRBJ2-7	TRBD2	CASSIAASGAYEQYF
TRBV13	TRBJ1-2	-	CASSLTEGRGYGYTF
TRBV9	TRBJ1-4	-	CASTPGNNEKLFF
TRBV28	TRBJ1-1	-	CARSRDEGAEAFF
TRBV7-9	TRBJ2-7	-	CASSLPETRPYEQYF
TRBV29-1	TRBJ2-7	-	CSAEVGSSSYEQYF
TRBV28	TRBJ2-7	-	CASSLRALYEQYF
TRBV5-8	TRBJ2-1	TRBD1	CASSIGTASYNEQFF
TRBV28	TRBJ2-3	-	CASSTVDFDTQYF
TRBV7-2	TRBJ2-7	-	CASSLLNGDEQYF
TRBV13	TRBJ2-1	-	CASSLGPPLAPGSYNEQFF
TRBV7-9	TRBJ2-7	-	CASSLPTATSYEQYF
TRBV2	TRBJ2-7	-	CASGGAGLEQYF